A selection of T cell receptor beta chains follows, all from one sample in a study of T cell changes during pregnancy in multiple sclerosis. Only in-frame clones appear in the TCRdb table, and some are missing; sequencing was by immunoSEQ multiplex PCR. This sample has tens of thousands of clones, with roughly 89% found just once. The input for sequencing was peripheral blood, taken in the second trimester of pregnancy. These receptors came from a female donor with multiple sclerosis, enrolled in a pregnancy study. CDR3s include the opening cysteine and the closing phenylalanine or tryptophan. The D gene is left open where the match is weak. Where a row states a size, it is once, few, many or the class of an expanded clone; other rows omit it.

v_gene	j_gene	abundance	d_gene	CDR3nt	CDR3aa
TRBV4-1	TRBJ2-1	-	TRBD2	TGCGCCAGCACCCCAACTAGCGCCGAGGGGAATGAGCAGTTCTTC	CASTPTSAEGNEQFF
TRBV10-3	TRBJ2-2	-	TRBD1	TGTGCCAGCACCGGGACAGGCAACACCGGGGAGCTGTTTTTT	CASTGTGNTGELFF
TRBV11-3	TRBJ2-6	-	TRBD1	TGTGCCAGCAGCTTAGGGGACAGGGCTGGGGCCAACGTCCTGACTTTC	CASSLGDRAGANVLTF
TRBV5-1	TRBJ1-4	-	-	TGCGCCAGCAGCGAAGGGACATATGAAAAACTGTTTTTT	CASSEGTYEKLFF
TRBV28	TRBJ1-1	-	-	TGTGCCAGCCGGAGGTGGAGTGAAGCTTTCTTT	CASRRWSEAFF
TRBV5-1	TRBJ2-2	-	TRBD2	TGCGCCAGCGAATCTAGCGGGAGGCCGGGCACCGGGGAGCTGTTTTTT	CASESSGRPGTGELFF
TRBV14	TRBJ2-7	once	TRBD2	TGTGCCAGCAGCCACCAGACTAGCCGATACTCCTACGAGCAGTACTTC	CASSHQTSRYSYEQYF
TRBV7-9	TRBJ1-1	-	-	TGTGCCAGCAGCTTAGTCCCGGGAATGGGCACTGAAGCTTTCTTT	CASSLVPGMGTEAFF
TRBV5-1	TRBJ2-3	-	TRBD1	TGCGCCAGCAGCGGGCCGGGACAGGCACGACCAGATACGCAGTATTTT	CASSGPGQARPDTQYF
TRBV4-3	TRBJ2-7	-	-	TGCGCCAGCAGCCCTACTACCTCGGACAGATGGGGCTACGAGCAGTACTTC	CASSPTTSDRWGYEQYF
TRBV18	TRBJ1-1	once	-	TGTGCCAGCTCACCCCTAGGGGGGGGCAATATGAACACTGAAGCTTTCTTT	CASSPLGGGNMNTEAFF
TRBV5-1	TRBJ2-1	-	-	TGCGCCAGCAGCTTGGAGGAGGGGGGGCCTTACAATGAGCAGTTCTTC	CASSLEEGGPYNEQFF
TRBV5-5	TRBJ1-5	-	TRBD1	TGTGCCAGCAGCTTGGAGGTTAGGGGACAGAGAAATCAGCCCCAGCATTTT	CASSLEVRGQRNQPQHF
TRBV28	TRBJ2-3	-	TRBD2	TGTGCCAGCAGTTCTCCGGGACTAGTGGGCACAGATACGCAGTATTTT	CASSSPGLVGTDTQYF
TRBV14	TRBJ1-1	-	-	TGTGCCAGCAGCCAAGACATAGGGGCCACTGAAGCTTTCTTT	CASSQDIGATEAFF
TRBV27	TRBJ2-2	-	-	TGTGCCAGCAGTTTTCAGACCGGGGAGCTGTTTTTT	CASSFQTGELFF
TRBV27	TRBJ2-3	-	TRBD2	TGTGCCAGCAGTTTAAGCCCTGGCGGGGGGACTCTCTGGACGCAGTATTTT	CASSLSPGGGTLWTQYF
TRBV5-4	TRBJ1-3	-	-	TGTGCCAGCAGCTACGGGACACCGGGAAACACCATATATTTT	CASSYGTPGNTIYF
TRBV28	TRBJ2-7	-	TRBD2	TGTGCCAGCAGTTTCGACTCACTCCGGTCAGCGGGAGGGCCACTTTACGAGCAGTACTTC	CASSFDSLRSAGGPLYEQYF
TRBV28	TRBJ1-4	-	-	TGTGCCAGCAGTTTAGGGGGGAGGAATGAAAAACTGTTTTTT	CASSLGGRNEKLFF
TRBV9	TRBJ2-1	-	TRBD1	TGTGCCAGCAGCACAGCCGGGACAGGGTACAATGAGCAGTTCTTC	CASSTAGTGYNEQFF
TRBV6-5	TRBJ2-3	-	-	TGTGCCAGCAGCCAGGGGGGAGTTGGCACAGATACGCAGTATTTT	CASSQGGVGTDTQYF
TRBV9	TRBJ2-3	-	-	TGTGCCAGCAGCGCTTTAGCGGAGGTCACAGATACGCAGTATTTT	CASSALAEVTDTQYF
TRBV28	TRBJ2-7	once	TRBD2	TGTGCCAGCAGTGGCCCGGGACTAGCGGGAGTCGAGCAGTACTTC	CASSGPGLAGVEQYF
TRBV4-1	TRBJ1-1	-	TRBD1	TGCGCCAGCAGCCGGATGGGAACAGGGGGGTCCGGGGCTTTCTTT	CASSRMGTGGSGAFF
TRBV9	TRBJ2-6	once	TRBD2	TGTGCCAGCAGCGAAGCGGGGTTGAGCGGTTGGGGCGCTGGGGCCAACGTCCTGACTTTC	CASSEAGLSGWGAGANVLTF
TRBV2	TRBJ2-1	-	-	TGTGCCAGCAGACTGAGCTCCTACAATGAGCAGTTCTTC	CASRLSSYNEQFF
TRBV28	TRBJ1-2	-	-	TGTGCCAGCAGTTCGGGAAACTATGGCTACACCTTC	CASSSGNYGYTF